This paragraph reports one T cell receptor beta chain. Its antigen is currently unknown. RNA extraction and reverse transcription yielded cDNA as sequencing template. Generated by immunoSEQ multiplex PCR, the TCRdb table keeps only in-frame clones and is missing some. The sample contains around 200,000 clones, roughly 64% of which appear only once. Treatment of the sample: oral pan-JAK inhibitor, 5-10 mg twice daily. CDR3 length equals 16 residues. The V end lost 4 bases, the J end lost 2 bases, and 17 bases lay between the germline ends. Per the germline V gene, CDR1 is SGHRS and CDR2 is YFSETQ. The source of the sample is a study of CD8+ T cells in alopecia areata. Study outcomes and limitations: Association of baseline CD8+ expansion with response is uncertain owing to one nonresponder.

J is TRBJ2-3 and V is TRBV5-1; D may be TRBD1 (5 bases). This TCR came from a human donor with alopecia areata. The starting material was CD4+ T cells sorted from blood, obtained at week 4, from a patient treated with tofacitinib. The CDR3 nucleotides read TGCGCCAGCAGCCTGGGGCCCCGACTCGTCACAGATACGCAGTATTTT. Residues: CASSLGPRLVTDTQYF.